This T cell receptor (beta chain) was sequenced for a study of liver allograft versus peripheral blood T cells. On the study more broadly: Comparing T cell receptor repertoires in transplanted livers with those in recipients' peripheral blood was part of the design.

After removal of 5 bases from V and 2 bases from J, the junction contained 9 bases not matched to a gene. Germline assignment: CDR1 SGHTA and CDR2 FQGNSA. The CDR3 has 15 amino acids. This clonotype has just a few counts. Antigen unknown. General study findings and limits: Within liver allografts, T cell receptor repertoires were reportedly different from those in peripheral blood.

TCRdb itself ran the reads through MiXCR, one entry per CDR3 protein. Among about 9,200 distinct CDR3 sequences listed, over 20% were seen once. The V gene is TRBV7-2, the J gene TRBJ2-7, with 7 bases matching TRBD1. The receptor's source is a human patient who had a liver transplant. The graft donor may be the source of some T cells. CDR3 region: CASSPRQGLAYEQYF. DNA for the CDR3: TGTGCCAGCAGCCCCCGACAGGGATTGGCCTACGAGCAGTACTTC.